This T cell receptor beta chain emerged from a study of T cell repertoires in cytomegalovirus infection. At the level of the study: TCR beta signatures that were public indicated CMV infection and matching HLA type.

This clonotype was found many times. Its specificity is unknown. TCRdb re-analysed the reads in MiXCR, keeping a single row per CDR3 protein. The sample has approximately 250,000 distinct CDR3 sequences; 6% to 8% are singletons. After removal of 6 bases from V and 2 bases from J, the junction contained 9 bases not matched to a gene. CDR3 size: 16 residues. Whole-study findings and limits: Carriage of CMV together with the relevant HLA was identifiable through cumulative public TCR beta family frequency. In two of eight donors, the top clonotype was HLA-C-restricted CMV-specific.

The clonotype comes from a human donor in good health (CMV status not recorded). Some clones in this sample may be carry-over from other donors' samples. This rearrangement joins TRBV12-3 or TRBV12-4 to TRBJ1-3; 8 nucleotides agree with TRBD1. The sequencing input was PBMCs. As DNA, the CDR3 is TGTGCCAGCAGGCCAGACAGGGGAGGTACTGGAAACACCATATATTTT. Its protein product is CASRPDRGGTGNTIYF.